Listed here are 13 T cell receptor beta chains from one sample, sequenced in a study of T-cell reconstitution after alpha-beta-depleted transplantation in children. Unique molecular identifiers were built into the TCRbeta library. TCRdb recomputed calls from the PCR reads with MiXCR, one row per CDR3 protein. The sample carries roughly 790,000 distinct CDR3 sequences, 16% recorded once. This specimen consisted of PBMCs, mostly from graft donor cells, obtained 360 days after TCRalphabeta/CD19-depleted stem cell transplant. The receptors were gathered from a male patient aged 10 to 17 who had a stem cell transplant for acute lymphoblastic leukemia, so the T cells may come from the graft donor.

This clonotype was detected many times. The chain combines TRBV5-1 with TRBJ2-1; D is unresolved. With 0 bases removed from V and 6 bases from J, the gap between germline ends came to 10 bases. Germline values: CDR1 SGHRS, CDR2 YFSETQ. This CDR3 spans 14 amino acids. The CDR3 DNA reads TGCGCCAGCAGCTTGGTCGGCCTACTCAATGAGCAGTTCTTC. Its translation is CASSLVGLLNEQFF.

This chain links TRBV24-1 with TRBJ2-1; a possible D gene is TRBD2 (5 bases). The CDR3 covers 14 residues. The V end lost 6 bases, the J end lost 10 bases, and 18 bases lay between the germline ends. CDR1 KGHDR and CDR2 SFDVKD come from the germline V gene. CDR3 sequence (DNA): TGTGCCACCAGTCCGGGAACACGTGTGGGGGAGCAGTTCTTC. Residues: CATSPGTRVGEQFF.

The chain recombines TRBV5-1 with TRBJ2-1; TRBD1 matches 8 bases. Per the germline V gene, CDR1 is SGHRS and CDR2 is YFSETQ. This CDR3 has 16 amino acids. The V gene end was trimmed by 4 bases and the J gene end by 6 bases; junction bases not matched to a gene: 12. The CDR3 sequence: CASSPLDRVGVNEQFF. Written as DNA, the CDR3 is TGCGCCAGCAGCCCCCTGGACAGGGTAGGGGTCAATGAGCAGTTCTTC.

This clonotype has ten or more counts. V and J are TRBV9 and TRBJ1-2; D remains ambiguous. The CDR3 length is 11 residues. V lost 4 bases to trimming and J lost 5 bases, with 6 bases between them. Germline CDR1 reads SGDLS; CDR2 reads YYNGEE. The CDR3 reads CASSRTYGYTF. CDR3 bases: TGTGCCAGCAGCCGAACGTATGGCTACACCTTC.

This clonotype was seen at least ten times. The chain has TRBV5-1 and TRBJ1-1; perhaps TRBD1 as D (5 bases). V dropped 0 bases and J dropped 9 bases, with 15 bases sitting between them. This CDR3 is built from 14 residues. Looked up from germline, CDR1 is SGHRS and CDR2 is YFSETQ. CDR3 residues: CASSLGVMADKAFF. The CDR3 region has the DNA TGCGCCAGCAGCTTGGGCGTTATGGCGGACAAAGCTTTCTTT.

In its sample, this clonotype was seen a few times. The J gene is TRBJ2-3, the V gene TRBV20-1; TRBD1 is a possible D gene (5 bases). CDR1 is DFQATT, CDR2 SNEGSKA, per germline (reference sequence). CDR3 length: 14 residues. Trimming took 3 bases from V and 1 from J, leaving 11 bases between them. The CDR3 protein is CSASLGRGTDTQYF. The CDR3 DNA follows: TGCAGTGCTAGCCTCGGCAGGGGCACAGATACGCAGTATTTT.

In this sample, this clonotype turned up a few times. DNA for the CDR3: TGTGCCTCCAAGGTCGGCGGCACTGAAGCTTTCTTT. Translated, it gives CASKVGGTEAFF. The chain employs TRBV27 and TRBJ1-1; no clear D gene. The CDR3 spans 12 residues. Between the trimmed V and J ends, which lost 11 bases and 4 bases, there was a span of 14 bases. Germline CDR1 is MNHEY and CDR2 is SMNVEV (reference sequence).

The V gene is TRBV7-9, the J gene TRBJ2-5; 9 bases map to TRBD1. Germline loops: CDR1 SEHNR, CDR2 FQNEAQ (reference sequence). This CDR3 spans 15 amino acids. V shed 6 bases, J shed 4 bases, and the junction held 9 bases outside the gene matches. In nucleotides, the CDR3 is TGTGCCAGCAGGGGTCGTACAGGGGGCGGAGAGACCCAGTACTTC. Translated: CASRGRTGGGETQYF.

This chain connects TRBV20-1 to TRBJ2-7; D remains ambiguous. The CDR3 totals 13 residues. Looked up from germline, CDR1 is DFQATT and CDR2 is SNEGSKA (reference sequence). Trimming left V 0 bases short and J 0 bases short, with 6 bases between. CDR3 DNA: TGCAGTGCTAGAGAGTATGGCTCCTACGAGCAGTACTTC. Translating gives CSAREYGSYEQYF.

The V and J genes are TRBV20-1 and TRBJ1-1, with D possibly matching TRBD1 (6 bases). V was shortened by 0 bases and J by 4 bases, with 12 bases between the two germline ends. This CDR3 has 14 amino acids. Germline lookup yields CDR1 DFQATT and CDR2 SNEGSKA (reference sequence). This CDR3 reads CSARDEFRGTEAFF. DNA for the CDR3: TGCAGTGCTAGAGATGAGTTCAGGGGCACTGAAGCTTTCTTT.

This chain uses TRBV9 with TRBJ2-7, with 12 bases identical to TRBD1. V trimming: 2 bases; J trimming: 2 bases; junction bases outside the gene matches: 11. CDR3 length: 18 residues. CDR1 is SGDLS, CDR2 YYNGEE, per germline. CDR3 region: CASSVRDRGPSGPYEQYF. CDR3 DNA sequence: TGTGCCAGCAGCGTCCGGGACAGGGGGCCTAGCGGTCCCTACGAGCAGTACTTC.

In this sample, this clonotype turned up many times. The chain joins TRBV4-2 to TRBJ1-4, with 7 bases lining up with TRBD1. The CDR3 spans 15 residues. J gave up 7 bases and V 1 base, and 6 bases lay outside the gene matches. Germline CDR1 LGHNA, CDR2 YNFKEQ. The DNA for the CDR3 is TGTGCCAGCAGCCAAGGGTTCAGGGGGAGTGAAAAACTGTTTTTT. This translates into CASSQGFRGSEKLFF.

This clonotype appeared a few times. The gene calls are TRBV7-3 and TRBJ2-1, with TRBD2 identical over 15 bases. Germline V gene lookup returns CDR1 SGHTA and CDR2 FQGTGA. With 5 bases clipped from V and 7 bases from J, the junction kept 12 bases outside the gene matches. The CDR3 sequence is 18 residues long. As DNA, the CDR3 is TGTGCCAGCAGCCCCTTGCGGACTAGCGGGAGGGCCGCGAATGAGCAGTTCTTC. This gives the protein CASSPLRTSGRAANEQFF.